The entry below gives a single T cell receptor (beta chain) sequence along with its context. This specimen belongs to a study of blood T cell repertoires in COVID-19. For the study at large: From the United States, Italy and Spain came samples of acute and convalescent COVID-19. Sources were T cells, B-cell-depleted T cells, or PBMCs; the material itself was cDNA or gDNA.

The CDR3 loop spans 14 amino acids. J was trimmed by 10 bases and V by 2 bases; bases with no gene match: 4. Per germline, CDR1 LGHDT and CDR2 YNNKEL (reference sequence). In the source study's methods: Nucleated cell counts were estimated from reference gene primer amplification. This table comes from immunoSEQ multiplex PCR, and its TCRdb copy is limited to in-frame clones, with some not included. For V, J and clone size, that table is used; D and trimming come from the DNA. The sample has about 200,000 clones; about 83% are singletons. The chain joins TRBV3-1 (or the pseudogene TRBV3-2) to TRBJ2-1; 11 bases are shared with TRBD2. The source is a woman in her seventies with active or convalescent COVID-19. Material for sequencing was peripheral blood. The CDR3 DNA reads TGTGCCAGCAGCCAAACCGGGACTAGCGGAGAGCAGTTCTTC. It specifies CASSQTGTSGEQFF.